The next 14 T cell receptor beta chains were all read from a single sample in a study of OX40 agonist ivuxolimab in advanced cancers. TCRdb's copy holds only in-frame clones and misses some; the assay was immunoSEQ multiplex PCR. In the table there are 65,000 to 90,000 clones, 92% of which are singletons. The specimen was CD4+ or CD8+ T cells sorted from blood, collected in a trial of the OX40 agonist ivuxolimab. The receptors were sampled from an adult with an advanced solid tumor such as melanoma, head and neck, liver or kidney cancer.

This rearrangement joins TRBV7-6 to TRBJ1-5; 8 nucleotides line up with TRBD1. CDR3 length equals 15 residues. Germline loops: CDR1 SGHVS, CDR2 FNYEAQ. V was pared by 5 bases and J by 1 base, with 4 bases of the junction left unmatched. The chain's CDR3 is CASSPDRASNQPQHF. For the CDR3, the DNA is TGTGCCAGCAGCCCGGACAGGGCCAGCAATCAGCCCCAGCATTTT.

The chain uses TRBV27 and TRBJ1-1; D is unclear. The CDR3 is made up of 14 amino acids. In germline, CDR1 is MNHEY, CDR2 SMNVEV (reference sequence). Trimming left V 4 bases short and J 1 base short, with 10 bases between. In DNA, the CDR3 is TGTGCCAGCAGTTCCTTGGCACGGAACACTGAAGCTTTCTTT. It is translated as CASSSLARNTEAFF.

CDR3 in amino acids: CASSLEQGAFITGELFF. The DNA of the CDR3 is TGTGCCAGCTCACTCGAACAGGGGGCCTTTATCACCGGGGAGCTGTTTTTT. The chain recombines TRBV18 with TRBJ2-2, with 9 bases aligning to TRBD1. Germline-derived CDR1 and CDR2 are KGHSH and LQKENI. Germline trimming cut 4 bases from V and 4 bases from J; bases unmatched to any gene: 10. This CDR3 region has 17 residues.

The chain employs TRBV5-8 and TRBJ2-7, with 7 bases that match TRBD1. Germline lookup yields CDR1 SGHTS and CDR2 YDEGEE. With 0 bases clipped from V and 6 bases from J, the junction kept 9 bases outside the gene matches. The CDR3 contains 15 residues. Written as DNA, the CDR3 is TGTGCCAGCAGCTTGGACAGGACAGGTATGCTCGAGCAGTACTTC. Translated: CASSLDRTGMLEQYF.

V is TRBV7-9 and J is TRBJ2-7; D tentatively fits TRBD1 or TRBD2 (6 bases each). Germline lookup yields CDR1 SEHNR and CDR2 FQNEAQ (reference sequence). Trimming removed 0 bases at V and 1 base at J, with 7 bases between. The CDR3 has 14 residues. In DNA, the CDR3 is TGTGCCAGCAGCTTAGCAGGGGGGTCCTACGAGCAGTACTTC. Translated: CASSLAGGSYEQYF.

V is TRBV7-8 and J is TRBJ2-6, with D perhaps TRBD1 or TRBD2 (6 bases each). The V and J ends lost 5 bases and 11 bases respectively, with 16 bases between them. Per germline, CDR1 SGHVS and CDR2 FQNEAQ. This CDR3 is built from 14 residues. Written as DNA, the CDR3 is TGTGCCAGCAGCCCCCGGGGGCCTTACTACGTCCTGACTTTC. It specifies CASSPRGPYYVLTF.

The chain uses TRBV5-4 and TRBJ2-5, with 10 bases matching TRBD1. The CDR3 has 18 amino acids. V shed 2 bases and J 3 bases; nucleotides not matched to a gene: 13. The germline CDR1 and CDR2 sequences are SGHNT and YYREEE (reference sequence). The DNA of the CDR3 is TGTGCCAGCAGCTTTTTCCTCGGAGACAGGGGGCAGGAAGAGACCCAGTACTTC. Protein product: CASSFFLGDRGQEETQYF.

The gene calls are TRBV10-2 and TRBJ2-3; a weak D match, TRBD2 (5 bases). Trimming took 10 bases from V and 4 from J, leaving 18 bases between them. Germline loops: CDR1 WSHSY, CDR2 SAAADI. The CDR3 is 14 amino acids. The CDR3, as DNA: TGCGCCACCTTCACTAGTTCAGAGGCAGATACGCAGTATTTT. Translated: CATFTSSEADTQYF.

CDR3 in amino acids: CAWTIGASEQYF. The CDR3 DNA reads TGTGCCTGGACTATAGGGGCCTCGGAGCAGTACTTC. The V gene is TRBV30, the J gene TRBJ2-7, with D maybe TRBD1 (5 bases). V lost 4 bases and J 7 bases, leaving 14 bases between the germline ends. CDR1 and CDR2 from the germline V gene are GTSNPN and SVGIG (reference sequence). The CDR3 loop spans 12 amino acids.

The chain couples TRBV9 to TRBJ2-1; 12 nucleotides match TRBD2. This CDR3 is 15 amino acids long. Germline loops: CDR1 SGDLS, CDR2 YYNGEE. V was pared by 3 bases and J by 9 bases, with 7 bases of the junction left unmatched. The CDR3 loop reads CASSASGGVTSEQFF. The CDR3, as DNA: TGTGCCAGCAGCGCTAGCGGGGGGGTAACGAGTGAGCAGTTCTTC.

J is TRBJ2-5 and V is TRBV4-1; TRBD2 might be the D (5 bases). The CDR3 contains 14 residues. Germline CDR1 and CDR2: MGHRA and YSYEKL. V lost 0 bases and J 6 bases, leaving 11 bases between the germline ends. The CDR3 sequence: CASSQDGEKKTQYF. CDR3 in DNA: TGCGCCAGCAGCCAAGACGGGGAAAAGAAGACCCAGTACTTC.

The rearrangement links TRBV14 to TRBJ2-7; 7 bases are a match to TRBD1. This CDR3 is built from 17 residues. Germline V gene lookup returns CDR1 SGHDN and CDR2 FVKESK. V dropped 5 bases and J dropped 3; count of bases not matched to a gene: 16. CDR3 in amino acids: CASSTRPQGEPYYEQYF. The DNA of the CDR3 is TGTGCCAGCAGCACACGGCCCCAGGGGGAACCCTACTACGAGCAGTACTTC. The full variable domain, in which reference TRBV14 and TRBJ2-7 provide the parts outside the CDR3, is EAGVTQFPSHSVIEKGQTVTLRCDPISGHDNLYWYRRVMGKEIKFLLHFVKESKQDESGMPNNRFLAERTGGTYSTLKVQPAELEDSGVYFCASSTRPQGEPYYEQYFGPGTRLTVT.

CDR3 in DNA: TGTGCCAGCAGCATGTGGGACAGGGAGGTCGACGAGCAGTACTTC. This codes for CASSMWDREVDEQYF. The V gene is TRBV7-8, the J gene TRBJ2-7; 9 nucleotides align to TRBD1. The J segment lost 5 bases and the V segment lost 5 bases, leaving 10 bases of the junction unmatched. This CDR3 has 15 residues. Germline CDR1 reads SGHVS; CDR2 reads FQNEAQ.

The J gene is TRBJ1-1, the V gene TRBV6-6; D is ambiguous. Germline loops: CDR1 MNHNY, CDR2 SVGAGI (reference sequence). V lost 0 bases, J lost 0 bases, and 11 bases lay in between. The CDR3 spans 16 residues. The CDR3 DNA sequence: TGTGCCAGCAGTTACTCGCTGCTTCTCATGAACACTGAAGCTTTCTTT. This encodes CASSYSLLLMNTEAFF.